The 10 T cell receptor beta chains presented below share a single source sample, sequenced in a study of OX40 agonist ivuxolimab in advanced cancers. Generated by immunoSEQ multiplex PCR, the TCRdb table keeps only in-frame clones and is missing some. The repertoire holds 35,000 to 45,000 clones, with over 60% as singletons. The sequencing used CD4+ or CD8+ T cells sorted from blood, collected in a trial of the OX40 agonist ivuxolimab. These receptors were collected from an adult with an advanced solid tumor such as melanoma, head and neck, liver or kidney cancer.

V is TRBV6-1 and J is TRBJ1-4, with 7 nucleotides matching TRBD1. This CDR3 is built from 16 residues. V was clipped by 4 bases and J by 0 bases; unmatched bases: 5. CDR1 MNHNS and CDR2 SASEGT come from the germline V gene. CDR3 DNA sequence: TGTGCCAGCAGTGCCAGGGGGTTTTCAACTAATGAAAAACTGTTTTTT. It yields the protein CASSARGFSTNEKLFF.

The chain combines TRBV5-6 with TRBJ2-1; D could derive from TRBD1 or TRBD2 (6 bases each). The V end was cut by 5 bases, the J end by 4 bases, with 16 bases between. Germline V gives CDR1 SGHDT, CDR2 YYEEEE. The CDR3 sequence is 15 residues long. The CDR3 nucleotides are TGTGCCAGCAGAGGCGGACGGGGGCTATACAATGAGCAGTTCTTC. Translation: CASRGGRGLYNEQFF.

The CDR3 loop is CASNRDRVGQETQYF. In DNA, the CDR3 is TGTGCCAGCAATCGGGACAGGGTGGGGCAAGAGACCCAGTACTTC. The chain employs TRBV6-5 and TRBJ2-5; TRBD1 matches at 9 bases. The CDR3 consists of 15 residues. The V segment lost 7 bases and the J segment 2 bases; nucleotides outside the gene matches: 8. CDR1 and CDR2 from the germline V gene are MNHEY and SVGAGI.

The chain uses TRBV29-1 and TRBJ2-3; 8 nucleotides align to TRBD2. J was trimmed by 5 bases and V by 6 bases; bases with no gene match: 10. Looked up from germline, CDR1 is SQVTM and CDR2 is ANQGSEA. The CDR3 is 14 residues long. The CDR3 spells CSVTSGTSIDTQYF. The CDR3 nucleotides read TGCAGCGTCACTTCCGGGACTAGTATAGATACGCAGTATTTT.

The chain combines TRBV10-1 with TRBJ2-1; D is possibly TRBD2 (6 bases). The CDR3 runs 15 residues. The V end was cut by 8 bases, the J end by 8 bases, with 22 bases between. Germline loops: CDR1 WNHNN, CDR2 SYGVQD (reference sequence). CDR3 coding DNA: TGCGCCAGCGGGGACCGAGGGAGGAATGCATATGAGCAGTTCTTC. Amino acid sequence: CASGDRGRNAYEQFF.

This chain joins TRBV4-1 and TRBJ1-6; no reliable D call. Trimming shortened V by 1 base and J by 0 bases, and 10 bases separated the two germline ends. CDR3 size: 17 residues. Per the germline V gene, CDR1 is MGHRA and CDR2 is YSYEKL. CDR3 in DNA: TGCGCCAGCAGCCAAGGACGCGGGAGCTCCTATAATTCACCCCTCCACTTT. It encodes CASSQGRGSSYNSPLHF.

The V and J genes are TRBV7-2 and TRBJ1-2; D perhaps matches TRBD1 (5 bases). Deletions cut 4 bases from V and 3 bases from J, with 12 bases between. CDR1 is SGHTA and CDR2 is FQGNSA in the germline V gene. The CDR3 spans 14 residues. The CDR3 sequence is CASSSGGGDYGYTF. Written as DNA, the CDR3 is TGTGCCAGCAGCTCTGGGGGGGGAGACTATGGCTACACCTTC.

V is TRBV7-2 and J is TRBJ2-5; possible D gene TRBD2, 5 bases. From germline, CDR1 is SGHTA and CDR2 FQGNSA. Trimming removed 5 bases from V and 4 bases from J, with 14 bases in between. The CDR3 spans 14 residues. Here the CDR3 reads CASSGPPAGETQYF. As DNA, the CDR3 is TGTGCCAGCAGCGGACCCCCGGCGGGAGAGACCCAGTACTTC.

This clone has just a few counts. The chain is built from TRBV10-3 and TRBJ1-1; the D is unclear. V lost 6 bases to trimming and J lost 1 base, with 9 bases between them. Germline lookup yields CDR1 ENHRY and CDR2 SYGVKD. The CDR3 is 13 residues long. CDR3 sequence: CAISLTANTEAFF. The CDR3 nucleotides are TGTGCCATCAGCCTTACAGCGAACACTGAAGCTTTCTTT.

The chain uses TRBV10-3 and TRBJ1-6; no definite D call. The CDR3 runs 14 residues. Germline V CDR1 and CDR2: ENHRY, SYGVKD. V lost 3 bases and J lost 10, with 13 bases in between. DNA for the CDR3: TGTGCCATCAGTGAACTCGCCGGACGGTCACCCCTCCACTTT. The encoded protein is CAISELAGRSPLHF.